The rows below give T cell receptor beta chains drawn from one sample of a study of vaccination effects on CD4 cells after COVID-19. The data were produced by immunoSEQ multiplex PCR, yet TCRdb's version contains in-frame clones alone and is incomplete. The sample holds approximately 44,000 clones, more than 65% seen once. These receptors have no identified antigens. The material was CD4+ T cells from PBMCs cultured with HCoV-NL63 spike peptides, obtained before COVID-19 vaccination. The receptors were gathered from a human donor who received a COVID-19 vaccine. CDR3s include the opening cysteine and the closing phenylalanine or tryptophan. Each record gives: V gene, D gene, J gene, clone size, CDR3 protein, CDR3 DNA. D genes are given only for firm matches. Expanded clones are given a class, and other clones once, few, many or no size at all.

>TRBV30|TRBD1|TRBJ2-3|-
CAWTLDRGFDTQYF
TGTGCCTGGACCCTAGACAGGGGATTCGATACGCAGTATTTT
>TRBV28|-|TRBJ2-1|-
CASSFTQWSSYNEQFF
TGTGCCAGCAGTTTTACGCAGTGGAGCTCCTACAATGAGCAGTTCTTC
>TRBV28|-|TRBJ1-5|-
CASSPSRRNQPQHF
TGTGCCAGCTCTCCGTCCCGGCGGAATCAGCCCCAGCATTTT
>TRBV6-6|-|TRBJ1-1|-
CASMGGTNTEAFF
TGTGCCAGCATGGGGGGCACAAACACTGAAGCTTTCTTT
>TRBV7-2|-|TRBJ1-5|-
CASSLRWGYQPQHF
TGTGCCAGCAGCTTAAGGTGGGGATATCAGCCCCAGCATTTT
>TRBV6-5|TRBD2|TRBJ2-1|-
CASSLRLAYNEQFF
TGTGCCAGCAGTTTGCGACTAGCTTACAATGAGCAGTTCTTC
>TRBV5-1|-|TRBJ1-5|-
CASSLGASNQPQHF
TGCGCCAGCAGCTTGGGGGCCAGCAATCAGCCCCAGCATTTT
>TRBV5-1|-|TRBJ2-2|few
CASSLESGQNTGELFF
TGCGCCAGCAGCCTGGAATCGGGACAGAACACCGGGGAGCTGTTTTTT
>TRBV27|-|TRBJ1-6|few
CASSLTKASPLHF
TGTGCCAGCAGTTTAACTAAGGCTTCACCCCTCCACTTT
>TRBV18|-|TRBJ2-5|-
CASSERGQETQYF
TGTGCCAGCTCAGAAAGGGGGCAAGAGACCCAGTACTTC
>TRBV7-3|-|TRBJ1-2|-
CASSLTPGGGGYTF
TGTGCCAGCAGCTTAACCCCCGGGGGTGGCGGCTACACCTTC
>TRBV6-1|-|TRBJ1-5|-
CASSESGPRQPQHF
TGTGCCAGCAGTGAATCCGGACCGCGGCAGCCCCAGCATTTT
>TRBV18|TRBD1|TRBJ2-2|-
CASSPIRQGAAGELFF
TGTGCCAGCTCACCGATAAGACAGGGGGCCGCCGGGGAGCTGTTTTTT
>TRBV15|TRBD1|TRBJ2-2|-
CATSTRDRGDTGELFF
TGTGCCACCAGCACCAGGGACAGGGGGGACACCGGGGAGCTGTTTTTT
>TRBV24-1|-|TRBJ2-6|-
CATSEARGPSGANVLTF
TGTGCCACCAGTGAGGCGAGAGGCCCCTCTGGGGCCAACGTCCTGACTTTC
>TRBV14|-|TRBJ1-2|-
CASSQERNRWGGYTF
TGTGCCAGCAGCCAAGAAAGGAACAGGTGGGGTGGCTACACCTTC
>TRBV14|-|TRBJ2-2|few
CASSQDRPGAGELFF
TGTGCCAGCAGCCAAGATCGGCCAGGGGCCGGGGAGCTGTTTTTT
>TRBV6-5|-|TRBJ1-2|-
CASTTNPVPNYGYTF
TGTGCCAGCACCACCAACCCCGTTCCGAACTATGGCTACACCTTC